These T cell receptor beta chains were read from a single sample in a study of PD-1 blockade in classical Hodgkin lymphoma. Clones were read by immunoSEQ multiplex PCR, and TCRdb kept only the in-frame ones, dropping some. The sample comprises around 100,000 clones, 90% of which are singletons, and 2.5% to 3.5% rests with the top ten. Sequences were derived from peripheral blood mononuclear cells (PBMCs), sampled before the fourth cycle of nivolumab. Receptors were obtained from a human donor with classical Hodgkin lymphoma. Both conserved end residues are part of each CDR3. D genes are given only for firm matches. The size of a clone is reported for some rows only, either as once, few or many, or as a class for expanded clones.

cdr3_nt: TGTGCCAGCAGCCAAGAGCAACTAGTGCTAGATACGCAGTATTTT
cdr3_aa: CASSQEQLVLDTQYF
v_call: TRBV4-2
clone_size: NA
d_call: NA
j_call: TRBJ2-3

cdr3_nt: TGTGCCAGCAGTCGACAGGGTACTGAAGCTTTCTTT
cdr3_aa: CASSRQGTEAFF
v_call: TRBV28
clone_size: NA
d_call: TRBD1
j_call: TRBJ1-1

cdr3_nt: TGTGCCAGCGGGACAGGGGATCACACCGGGGAGCTGTTTTTT
cdr3_aa: CASGTGDHTGELFF
v_call: TRBV7-9
clone_size: NA
d_call: TRBD1
j_call: TRBJ2-2

cdr3_nt: TGTGCCAGCAGCTCAACAGGGCCGAACACTGAAGCTTTCTTT
cdr3_aa: CASSSTGPNTEAFF
v_call: TRBV7-3
clone_size: NA
d_call: NA
j_call: TRBJ1-1

cdr3_nt: TGTGCCAGCCAAGTCTCGACGGAGACAAAGGACATTCAGTACTTC
cdr3_aa: CASQVSTETKDIQYF
v_call: TRBV2
clone_size: NA
d_call: NA
j_call: TRBJ2-4

cdr3_nt: TGTGCCAGCAGTTTACCCACAGGGGCGGACGTAAGCACAGATACGCAGTATTTT
cdr3_aa: CASSLPTGADVSTDTQYF
v_call: TRBV28
clone_size: NA
d_call: TRBD1
j_call: TRBJ2-3

cdr3_nt: TGTGCCAGCAGTGAAGATAACGGACGAGAAGAGACCCAGTACTTC
cdr3_aa: CASSEDNGREETQYF
v_call: TRBV2
clone_size: NA
d_call: NA
j_call: TRBJ2-5

cdr3_nt: TGTGCCAGCAGTGATTTGGTCCTTAATCAGCCCCAGCATTTT
cdr3_aa: CASSDLVLNQPQHF
v_call: TRBV6-4
clone_size: NA
d_call: NA
j_call: TRBJ1-5

cdr3_nt: TGTGCCTGGAGTGTACTAGGATTGCGGGGAGAGACCCAGTACTTC
cdr3_aa: CAWSVLGLRGETQYF
v_call: TRBV30
clone_size: NA
d_call: NA
j_call: TRBJ2-5

cdr3_nt: TGTGCCAGCAGTTACTCGGCCGACGCGAACACCGGGGAGCTGTTTTTT
cdr3_aa: CASSYSADANTGELFF
v_call: TRBV6-5
clone_size: NA
d_call: NA
j_call: TRBJ2-2

cdr3_nt: TGTGCCAGCACCCTCAGGGGGGGCCAAAAGCGAGAGACCCAGTACTTC
cdr3_aa: CASTLRGGQKRETQYF
v_call: TRBV2
clone_size: NA
d_call: NA
j_call: TRBJ2-5

cdr3_nt: TGCGCCAGCAGCTCGACCGGGGACAGGGTGGGGGAGACCCAGTACTTC
cdr3_aa: CASSSTGDRVGETQYF
v_call: TRBV5-1
clone_size: NA
d_call: TRBD1
j_call: TRBJ2-5

cdr3_nt: TGTGCCATCAGGGATGGCGGAAGTGGGACAGATACGCAGTATTTT
cdr3_aa: CAIRDGGSGTDTQYF
v_call: TRBV10-3
clone_size: NA
d_call: NA
j_call: TRBJ2-3

cdr3_nt: TGCGCCAGCAGCTCCTCACCGGGACTCAATCAGCCCCAGCATTTT
cdr3_aa: CASSSSPGLNQPQHF
v_call: TRBV4-1
clone_size: NA
d_call: NA
j_call: TRBJ1-5

cdr3_nt: TGTGCCTGGAGTGTATTTATTTCGGGGGGAGTCCGCTCCTACAATGAGCAGTTCTTC
cdr3_aa: CAWSVFISGGVRSYNEQFF
v_call: TRBV30
clone_size: NA
d_call: TRBD2
j_call: TRBJ2-1

cdr3_nt: TGTGCCAGCAGAGCCCAGGTGCGCAATCAGCCCCAGCATTTT
cdr3_aa: CASRAQVRNQPQHF
v_call: TRBV27
clone_size: NA
d_call: NA
j_call: TRBJ1-5

cdr3_nt: TGTGCCAGCAGCGTAGGGACCCTAGCGGGGTACCAAGAGACCCAGTACTTC
cdr3_aa: CASSVGTLAGYQETQYF
v_call: TRBV9
clone_size: once
d_call: TRBD2
j_call: TRBJ2-5

cdr3_nt: TGTGCCAGCAGCTTCGGATATACTAGCGGGGGGAAGAACAATGAGCAGTTCTTC
cdr3_aa: CASSFGYTSGGKNNEQFF
v_call: TRBV5-8
clone_size: once
d_call: TRBD2
j_call: TRBJ2-1

cdr3_nt: TGCGCCAGCAGCTTCTCCGACAGAAACACTGAAGCTTTCTTT
cdr3_aa: CASSFSDRNTEAFF
v_call: TRBV5-1
clone_size: NA
d_call: NA
j_call: TRBJ1-1

cdr3_nt: TGTGCCAGCACCCGGGCTAGCGGGATGGCCAATGAGCAGTTCTTC
cdr3_aa: CASTRASGMANEQFF
v_call: TRBV28
clone_size: NA
d_call: TRBD2
j_call: TRBJ2-1

cdr3_nt: TGTGCCAGCAACCCTACGGGAATTTCTAATGAAAAACTGTTTTTT
cdr3_aa: CASNPTGISNEKLFF
v_call: TRBV5-5
clone_size: NA
d_call: NA
j_call: TRBJ1-4

cdr3_nt: TGTGCCAGCAGCTTAGTTCGGGGGGGCCCGAGCACAGATACGCAGTATTTT
cdr3_aa: CASSLVRGGPSTDTQYF
v_call: TRBV11-2
clone_size: NA
d_call: TRBD2
j_call: TRBJ2-3

cdr3_nt: TGCGCCAGCAGTGTGTCGGGCGAGCAGTACTTC
cdr3_aa: CASSVSGEQYF
v_call: TRBV10-1
clone_size: NA
d_call: NA
j_call: TRBJ2-7

cdr3_nt: TGTGCAGGGACAGGGCGCTATGGCTACACCTTC
cdr3_aa: CAGTGRYGYTF
v_call: TRBV6-6
clone_size: NA
d_call: TRBD1
j_call: TRBJ1-2

cdr3_nt: TGTGCCTGGAGTGAAGGCCATCATGAGCAGTTCTTC
cdr3_aa: CAWSEGHHEQFF
v_call: TRBV30
clone_size: NA
d_call: NA
j_call: TRBJ2-1

cdr3_nt: TGTGCCAGCACAGGGGGTTCTGGGGCCAACGTCCTGACTTTC
cdr3_aa: CASTGGSGANVLTF
v_call: TRBV5-8
clone_size: NA
d_call: TRBD1
j_call: TRBJ2-6

cdr3_nt: TGTGCCAGCAGTATATATACACCGGGACAGGGAACCTTGTACACCGGGGAGCTGTTTTTT
cdr3_aa: CASSIYTPGQGTLYTGELFF
v_call: TRBV27
clone_size: NA
d_call: TRBD1
j_call: TRBJ2-2

cdr3_nt: TGTGCCAGCAGCTTAAATGGGTACGAGCAGTACTTC
cdr3_aa: CASSLNGYEQYF
v_call: TRBV7-3
clone_size: NA
d_call: NA
j_call: TRBJ2-7

cdr3_nt: TGTGCCAGCAGCCCCCTTGGGTACAATGAGCAGTTCTTC
cdr3_aa: CASSPLGYNEQFF
v_call: TRBV11-2
clone_size: NA
d_call: NA
j_call: TRBJ2-1

cdr3_nt: TGTGCCAGCAGCAACCGGGACAGCGTGGACGAGCAGTACTTC
cdr3_aa: CASSNRDSVDEQYF
v_call: TRBV21-1
clone_size: NA
d_call: NA
j_call: TRBJ2-7

cdr3_nt: TGTGCCAGCAGTTTCCTCGTCCAGGGGGCTTATAGCAATCAGCCCCAGCATTTT
cdr3_aa: CASSFLVQGAYSNQPQHF
v_call: TRBV28
clone_size: NA
d_call: TRBD1
j_call: TRBJ1-5

cdr3_nt: TGTGCCAGCACCCGGGGGGGATATTACGAGCAGTACTTC
cdr3_aa: CASTRGGYYEQYF
v_call: TRBV6-1
clone_size: NA
d_call: TRBD2
j_call: TRBJ2-7

cdr3_nt: TGCGCCAGCAGCCGGGACTTTAAAGCAGATACGCAGTATTTT
cdr3_aa: CASSRDFKADTQYF
v_call: TRBV5-1
clone_size: once
d_call: NA
j_call: TRBJ2-3

cdr3_nt: TGTGCCACCAGCAGTCTCTTGAGAGACAGCACCTACGAGCAGTACTTC
cdr3_aa: CATSSLLRDSTYEQYF
v_call: TRBV15
clone_size: NA
d_call: NA
j_call: TRBJ2-7

cdr3_nt: TGCGCCAGCAGACCTCCGGGACAGGGATACGAGCAGTACTTC
cdr3_aa: CASRPPGQGYEQYF
v_call: TRBV5-1
clone_size: once
d_call: TRBD1
j_call: TRBJ2-7

cdr3_nt: TGTGCCAGCAGTTATAAAGAGACCCAGTACTTC
cdr3_aa: CASSYKETQYF
v_call: TRBV7-2
clone_size: NA
d_call: NA
j_call: TRBJ2-5

cdr3_nt: TGTGCCAGCCGGACTGCGGGTGGTGGCTATGGCTACACCTTC
cdr3_aa: CASRTAGGGYGYTF
v_call: TRBV6-5
clone_size: NA
d_call: NA
j_call: TRBJ1-2

cdr3_nt: TGTGCCAGCAGCGTTGAAGGGTCTAGCTCCTACGAGCAGTACTTC
cdr3_aa: CASSVEGSSSYEQYF
v_call: TRBV9
clone_size: NA
d_call: NA
j_call: TRBJ2-7

cdr3_nt: TGTGCCAGCAGCCCAGGAGACAATGAGCAGTTCTTC
cdr3_aa: CASSPGDNEQFF
v_call: TRBV7-7
clone_size: NA
d_call: NA
j_call: TRBJ2-1

cdr3_nt: TGTGCCAGCAGTTACAGGGTTGCCACCGGGGAGCTGTTTTTT
cdr3_aa: CASSYRVATGELFF
v_call: TRBV6-6
clone_size: NA
d_call: NA
j_call: TRBJ2-2

cdr3_nt: TGTGCCAGCAGCTGGCCCCCCGGGGGAACCTACAATGAGCAGTTCTTC
cdr3_aa: CASSWPPGGTYNEQFF
v_call: TRBV11-2
clone_size: NA
d_call: NA
j_call: TRBJ2-1

cdr3_nt: TGTGCCAGCAGCGTAAGGGGGAGCACTGAAGCTTTCTTT
cdr3_aa: CASSVRGSTEAFF
v_call: TRBV9
clone_size: NA
d_call: NA
j_call: TRBJ1-1